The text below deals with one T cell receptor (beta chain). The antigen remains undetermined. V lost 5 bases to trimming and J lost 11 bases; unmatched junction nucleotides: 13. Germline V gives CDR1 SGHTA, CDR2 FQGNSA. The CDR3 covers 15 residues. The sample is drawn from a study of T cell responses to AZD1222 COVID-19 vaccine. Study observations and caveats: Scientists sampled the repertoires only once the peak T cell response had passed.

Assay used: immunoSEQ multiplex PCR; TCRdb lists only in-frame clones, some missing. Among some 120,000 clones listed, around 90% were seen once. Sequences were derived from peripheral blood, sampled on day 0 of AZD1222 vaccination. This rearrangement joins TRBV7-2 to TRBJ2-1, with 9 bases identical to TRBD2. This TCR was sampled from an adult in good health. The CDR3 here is CASSEGLAKSSQQFF. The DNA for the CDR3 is TGTGCCAGCAGCGAGGGACTAGCCAAGAGTTCTCAGCAGTTCTTC.